A single sample gave rise to the 18 T cell receptor beta chains below, sequenced in a study of OX40 agonist ivuxolimab in advanced cancers. Clones were read by immunoSEQ multiplex PCR, and TCRdb kept only the in-frame ones, dropping some. The data show 55,000 to 65,000 clones, with about 90% seen just once and 0.3% to 0.35% held by the top ten. This specimen was CD4+ or CD8+ T cells sorted from blood, taken in a trial of the OX40 agonist ivuxolimab. All receptors come from an adult with an advanced solid tumor such as melanoma, head and neck, liver or kidney cancer.

V and J are TRBV5-4 and TRBJ1-4; D uncertain. Germline values: CDR1 SGHNT, CDR2 YYREEE (reference sequence). The CDR3 totals 14 residues. Trimming removed 3 bases at V and 5 bases at J, with 11 bases between. The CDR3 DNA reads TGTGCCAGCAGCTCAGGAGGTCAAAATGAAAAACTGTTTTTT. Its protein is CASSSGGQNEKLFF.

This chain uses TRBV11-2 with TRBJ2-5; no firm D call. The CDR3 has 14 amino acids. V was shortened by 5 bases and J by 2 bases, with 12 bases between the two germline ends. The germline V gene encodes CDR1 SGHAT and CDR2 FQNNGV. The CDR3, as DNA: TGTGCCAGCAGCGTTATGCCGACACAAGAGACCCAGTACTTC. Protein sequence: CASSVMPTQETQYF.

The rearrangement links TRBV19 to TRBJ2-7; 8 nucleotides line up with TRBD1. In germline, CDR1 is LNHDA, CDR2 SQIVND (reference sequence). V lost 5 bases and J lost 8; bases outside the gene matches: 11. This CDR3 comprises 14 residues. CDR3 loop: CASSARTGLGKQYF. The CDR3 region has the DNA TGTGCCAGTAGTGCTAGGACAGGGCTCGGGAAGCAGTACTTC.

The count of this clone is one. The rearrangement joins TRBV15 to TRBJ2-1; 11 bases match TRBD1. The length of the CDR3 is 14 residues. The V gene's germline CDR1 is LNHNV and CDR2 YYDKDF (reference sequence). The J segment lost 15 bases and the V segment lost 1 base, leaving 8 bases of the junction unmatched. CDR3 bases: TGTGCCACCAGCAGAGCGTCCGGACAGGGGGCGGTGTTCTTC. Protein product: CATSRASGQGAVFF.

The chain recombines TRBV10-3 with TRBJ2-7; a possible D gene is TRBD1 (6 bases). CDR1 ENHRY and CDR2 SYGVKD come from the germline V gene. The V and J ends lost 2 bases and 5 bases respectively, with 16 bases between them. The CDR3 has 15 amino acids. DNA for the CDR3: TGTGCCATCAGTGAGCCGAACAGGGCACTCCACGAGCAGTACTTC. Amino acid sequence: CAISEPNRALHEQYF.

The rearrangement links TRBV25-1 to TRBJ2-2; D remains unclear. Germline CDR1 is MGHDK and CDR2 is SYGVNS. V lost 10 bases and J lost 5, with 5 bases in between. The CDR3 has 10 residues. For the CDR3, the DNA is TGTGCCACCTCAACCGGGGAGCTGTTTTTT. This codes for CATSTGELFF. The whole variable domain, remainder taken from reference TRBV25-1 and TRBJ2-2, is EADIYQTPRYLVIGTGKKITLECSQTMGHDKMYWYQQDPGMELHLIHYSYGVNSTEKGDLSSESTVSRIRTEHFPLTLESARPSHTSQYLCATSTGELFFGEGSRLTVL.

This clone was seen once. The V and J genes are TRBV5-1 and TRBJ2-5, with D possibly being TRBD2 (5 bases). CDR3 length equals 15 residues. V was trimmed by 0 bases and J by 1 base, leaving 10 bases between them. Germline-derived CDR1 and CDR2 are SGHRS and YFSETQ. The CDR3 DNA is TGCGCCAGCAGCTTGGCCTCGGGGAGCCAAGAGACCCAGTACTTC. Protein product: CASSLASGSQETQYF.

The chain is built from TRBV2 and TRBJ2-1; 8 bases line up with TRBD1. Germline V CDR1 and CDR2: SNHLY, FYNNEI. The CDR3 sequence is 17 residues long. Losses at the gene ends were 8 bases for V and 4 bases for J; bases not matched to a gene: 16. CDR3 bases: TGTGCCAGCTTCGGGCTCCGAGACAGGGGTAATTACAATGAGCAGTTCTTC. This gives the protein CASFGLRDRGNYNEQFF.

This chain links TRBV5-1 with TRBJ2-7, with D possibly matching TRBD1 (8 bases). Trimming took 4 bases from V and 4 from J, leaving 18 bases between them. This CDR3 is 15 amino acids long. Germline V CDR1 and CDR2: SGHRS, YFSETQ. The CDR3 DNA reads as TGCGCCAGCAGCCGGGGGGCAGGGGGCGAGTACGAGCAGTACTTC. It is translated as CASSRGAGGEYEQYF.

The genes are TRBV19 and TRBJ2-2; TRBD1 aligns across 7 bases. V gave up 5 bases and J gave up 0 bases; unmatched junction bases: 3. The CDR3 is 15 residues long. The germline gives CDR1 LNHDA, CDR2 SQIVND (reference sequence). The CDR3 loop reads CASSLRGPNTGELFF. The CDR3 DNA is TGTGCCAGTAGTTTAAGGGGGCCGAACACCGGGGAGCTGTTTTTT.

The rearrangement joins TRBV13 to TRBJ2-7; 7 nucleotides agree with TRBD1. In germline, CDR1 is PRHDT, CDR2 FYEKMQ (reference sequence). Unmatched junction bases numbered 14, after V lost 6 bases and J lost 6 bases. The CDR3 runs to 15 residues. DNA for the CDR3: TGTGCCAGCAGACATAGACAGACAGGGCACAGCGAGCAGTACTTC. This translates into CASRHRQTGHSEQYF.

The CDR3 here is CASSLEGTDTQYF. The CDR3 DNA sequence: TGCGCCAGCAGCTTGGAGGGTACAGATACGCAGTATTTT. V is TRBV5-1 and J is TRBJ2-3; D remains unclear. Germline CDR1 is SGHRS and CDR2 is YFSETQ. The CDR3 runs 13 residues. V was trimmed by 0 bases and J by 3 bases, leaving 5 bases between them.

This rearrangement joins TRBV19 to TRBJ1-4; D is uncertain. Deletions cut 5 bases from V and 2 bases from J, with 12 bases between. Per the germline V gene, CDR1 is LNHDA and CDR2 is SQIVND (reference sequence). The CDR3 consists of 15 residues. The CDR3 loop is CASSLFGSTNEKLFF. CDR3 DNA sequence: TGTGCCAGTAGTTTATTTGGATCTACTAATGAAAAACTGTTTTTT. Full variable domain (rest looked up from reference TRBV19 and TRBJ1-4): DGGITQSPKYLFRKEGQNVTLSCEQNLNHDAMYWYRQDPGQGLRLIYYSQIVNDFQKGDIAEGYSVSREKKESFPLTVTSAQKNPTAFYLCASSLFGSTNEKLFFGSGTQLSVL.

The V gene is TRBV6-5, the J gene TRBJ1-1; D call uncertain. Trimming took off 6 bases at V and 3 bases at J, with 14 bases between the two ends. CDR1 is MNHEY and CDR2 is SVGAGI in the germline V gene. This CDR3 spans 14 amino acids. The CDR3 region has the DNA TGTGCCAGCAGGGCCCCAATGACGGACACTGAAGCTTTCTTT. As protein: CASRAPMTDTEAFF.

V and J are TRBV6-4 and TRBJ2-3, with TRBD2 matching 8 bases. The CDR3 consists of 17 residues. Per the germline V gene, CDR1 is MRHNA and CDR2 is SNTAGT. Trimming took 6 bases from V and 1 from J; bases not matched to a gene: 12. The CDR3 is CASRWRLSGARTDTQYF. The CDR3 coding sequence is TGTGCCAGCAGATGGAGGCTTAGCGGGGCCCGCACAGATACGCAGTATTTT.

The count of this clone is one. The V and J genes are TRBV18 and TRBJ1-2, with D uncertain. In germline, CDR1 is KGHSH, CDR2 LQKENI. Trimming pared 3 bases from V and 2 bases from J, leaving 10 bases between. The CDR3 is 14 amino acids. CDR3 loop: CASSPTDSNYGYTF. CDR3 nucleotide sequence: TGTGCCAGCTCACCTACGGATTCCAACTATGGCTACACCTTC.

This clone was seen once. The CDR3 nucleotides read TGTGCCAGCAGCTTATCATCAGGGGGAAGTCAGCCCCAGCATTTT. Translated, it gives CASSLSSGGSQPQHF. This chain links TRBV7-2 with TRBJ1-5; 7 nucleotides match TRBD1. Trimming took 2 bases from V and 6 from J; bases not matched to a gene: 7. Germline CDR1 SGHTA, CDR2 FQGNSA. The CDR3 extends over 15 amino acids.

This chain joins TRBV5-5 and TRBJ2-1; D perhaps matches TRBD1 (6 bases). V gave up 1 base and J gave up 4 bases, with 21 bases separating them. The length of the CDR3 is 18 residues. The germline gives CDR1 SGHKS, CDR2 YYEKEE (reference sequence). The CDR3 is CASSLRTRTGKVYNEQFF. DNA for the CDR3: TGTGCCAGCAGCTTGCGAACCAGAACAGGGAAGGTTTACAATGAGCAGTTCTTC.